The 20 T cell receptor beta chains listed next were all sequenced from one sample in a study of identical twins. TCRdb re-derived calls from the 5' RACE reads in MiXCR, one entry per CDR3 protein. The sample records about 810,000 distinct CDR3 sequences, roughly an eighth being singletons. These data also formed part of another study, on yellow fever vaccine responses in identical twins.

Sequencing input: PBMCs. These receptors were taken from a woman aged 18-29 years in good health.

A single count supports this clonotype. The CDR3 DNA reads TGTGCCAGCAGGAGGGGACAGGAGGGCCACAGGGGGGAGACCCAGTACTTC. Translating it yields CASRRGQEGHRGETQYF. The chain recombines TRBV6-1 with TRBJ2-5; TRBD1 matches at 8 bases. The junction had 17 bases not matched to a gene; V was cut back by 6 bases and J by 5 bases. The length of the CDR3 is 17 residues. From germline, CDR1 is MNHNS and CDR2 SASEGT.

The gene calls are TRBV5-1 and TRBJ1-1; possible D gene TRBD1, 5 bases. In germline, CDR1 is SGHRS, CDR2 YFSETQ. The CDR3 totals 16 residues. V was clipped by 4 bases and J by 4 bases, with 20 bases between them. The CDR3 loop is CASSPGGTEVATEAFF. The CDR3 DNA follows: TGCGCCAGCAGCCCTGGCGGGACGGAGGTGGCCACTGAAGCTTTCTTT.

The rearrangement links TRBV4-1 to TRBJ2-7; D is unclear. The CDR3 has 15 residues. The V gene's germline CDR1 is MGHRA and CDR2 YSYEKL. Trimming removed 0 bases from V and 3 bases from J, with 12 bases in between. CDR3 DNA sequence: TGCGCCAGCAGCCAAGATAGGCAGACTTACTACGAGCAGTACTTC. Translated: CASSQDRQTYYEQYF.

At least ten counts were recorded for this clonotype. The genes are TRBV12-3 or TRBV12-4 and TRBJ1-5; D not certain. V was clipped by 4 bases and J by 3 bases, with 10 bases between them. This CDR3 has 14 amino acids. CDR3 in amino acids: CASSSRRNNQPQHF. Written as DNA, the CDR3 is TGTGCCAGCAGTTCCCGACGGAACAATCAGCCCCAGCATTTT.

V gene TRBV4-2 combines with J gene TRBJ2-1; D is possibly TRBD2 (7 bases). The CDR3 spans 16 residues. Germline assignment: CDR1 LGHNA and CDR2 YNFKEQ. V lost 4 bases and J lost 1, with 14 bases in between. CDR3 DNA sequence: TGTGCCAGCAGCCCGGGTGAGGGGGGGTCCTACAATGAGCAGTTCTTC. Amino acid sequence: CASSPGEGGSYNEQFF.

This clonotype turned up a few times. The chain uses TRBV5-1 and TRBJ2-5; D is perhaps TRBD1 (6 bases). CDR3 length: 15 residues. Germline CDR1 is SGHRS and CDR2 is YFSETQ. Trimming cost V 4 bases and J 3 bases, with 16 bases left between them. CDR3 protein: CASSPITGSEETQYF. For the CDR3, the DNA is TGCGCCAGCAGCCCAATTACAGGGTCCGAAGAGACCCAGTACTTC.

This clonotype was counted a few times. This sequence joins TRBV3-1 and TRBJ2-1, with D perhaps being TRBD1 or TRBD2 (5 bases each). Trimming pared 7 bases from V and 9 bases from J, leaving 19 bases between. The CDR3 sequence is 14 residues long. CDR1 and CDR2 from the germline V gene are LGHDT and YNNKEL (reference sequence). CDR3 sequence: CASNSRGGDPEQFF. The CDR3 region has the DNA TGTGCCAGCAACTCAAGGGGTGGGGACCCTGAGCAGTTCTTC.

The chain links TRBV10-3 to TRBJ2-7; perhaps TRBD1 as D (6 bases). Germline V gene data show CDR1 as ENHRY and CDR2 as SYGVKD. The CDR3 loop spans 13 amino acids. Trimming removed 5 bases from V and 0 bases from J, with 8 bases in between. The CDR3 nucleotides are TGTGCCATCAGTCAGGGGTACTCCTACGAGCAGTACTTC. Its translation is CAISQGYSYEQYF.

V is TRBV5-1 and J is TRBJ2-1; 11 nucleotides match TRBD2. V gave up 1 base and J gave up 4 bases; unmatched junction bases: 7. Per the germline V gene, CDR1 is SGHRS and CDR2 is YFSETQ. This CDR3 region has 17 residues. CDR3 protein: CASSLFSGTSGYNEQFF. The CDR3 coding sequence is TGCGCCAGCAGCTTGTTTTCCGGGACTAGCGGATACAATGAGCAGTTCTTC.

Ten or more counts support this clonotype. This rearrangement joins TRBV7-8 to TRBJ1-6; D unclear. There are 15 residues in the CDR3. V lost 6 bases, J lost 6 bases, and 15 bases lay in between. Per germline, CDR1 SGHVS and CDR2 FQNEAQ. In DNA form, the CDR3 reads TGTGCCAGCAGATTGACCGCCCAGACTAATTCACCCCTCCACTTT. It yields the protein CASRLTAQTNSPLHF.

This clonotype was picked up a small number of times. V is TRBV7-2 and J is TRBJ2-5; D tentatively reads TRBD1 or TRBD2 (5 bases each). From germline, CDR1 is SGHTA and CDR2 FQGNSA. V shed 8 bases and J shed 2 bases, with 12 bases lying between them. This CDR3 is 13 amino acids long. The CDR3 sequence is CASGPGPQETQYF. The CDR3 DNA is TGTGCCAGCGGTCCGGGGCCACAAGAGACCCAGTACTTC.

The CDR3 DNA reads TGCGCCAGCAGCGAGGGACAAACCTCCTACAATGAGCAGTTCTTC. Translated: CASSEGQTSYNEQFF. The chain links TRBV5-1 to TRBJ2-1; weak D call: TRBD1 (6 bases). Germline loops: CDR1 SGHRS, CDR2 YFSETQ. Trimming took off 4 bases at V and 0 bases at J, with 11 bases between the two ends. The CDR3 runs 15 residues.

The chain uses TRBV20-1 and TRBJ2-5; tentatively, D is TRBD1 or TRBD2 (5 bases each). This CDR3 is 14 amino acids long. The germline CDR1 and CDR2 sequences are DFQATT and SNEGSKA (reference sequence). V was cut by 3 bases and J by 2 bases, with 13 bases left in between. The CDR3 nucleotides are TGCAGTGCTAGGTTTGAGGGGTCTCAAGAGACCCAGTACTTC. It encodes CSARFEGSQETQYF.

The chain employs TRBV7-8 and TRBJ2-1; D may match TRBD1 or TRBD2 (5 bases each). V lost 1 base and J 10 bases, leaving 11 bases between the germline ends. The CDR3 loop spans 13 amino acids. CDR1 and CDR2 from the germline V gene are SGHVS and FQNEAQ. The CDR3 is CASSLGGKAEQFF. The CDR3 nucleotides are TGTGCCAGCAGCTTAGGGGGGAAGGCAGAGCAGTTCTTC.

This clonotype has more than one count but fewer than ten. The CDR3 reads CASLSSVGSYNEQFF. In DNA, the CDR3 is TGTGCCAGCCTCTCTAGCGTTGGGTCCTACAATGAGCAGTTCTTC. This sequence joins TRBV18 and TRBJ2-1; possible D gene TRBD2, 6 bases. There are 15 residues in the CDR3. V shed 8 bases and J shed 1 base, with 15 bases lying between them. Per the germline V gene, CDR1 is KGHSH and CDR2 is LQKENI.

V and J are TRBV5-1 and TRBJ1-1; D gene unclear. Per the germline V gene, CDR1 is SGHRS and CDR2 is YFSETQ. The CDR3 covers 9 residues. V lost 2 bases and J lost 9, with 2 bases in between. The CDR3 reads CASSLQAFF. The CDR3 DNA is TGCGCCAGCAGCTTACAAGCTTTCTTT.

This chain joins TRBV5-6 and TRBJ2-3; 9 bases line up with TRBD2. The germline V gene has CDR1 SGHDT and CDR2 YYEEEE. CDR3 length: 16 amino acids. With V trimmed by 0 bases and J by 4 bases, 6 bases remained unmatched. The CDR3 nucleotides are TGTGCCAGCAGCTTGGTACCTAGCGGGAAGGCAGATACGCAGTATTTT. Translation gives CASSLVPSGKADTQYF. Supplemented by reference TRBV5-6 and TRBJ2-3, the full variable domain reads DAGVTQSPTHLIKTRGQQVTLRCSPKSGHDTVSWYQQALGQGPQFIFQYYEEEERQRGNFPDRFSGHQFPNYSSELNVNALLLGDSALYLCASSLVPSGKADTQYFGPGTRLTVL.

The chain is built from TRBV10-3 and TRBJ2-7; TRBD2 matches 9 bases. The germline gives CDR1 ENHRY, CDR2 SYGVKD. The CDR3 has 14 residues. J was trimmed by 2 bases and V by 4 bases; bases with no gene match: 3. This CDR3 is CAISGGGVAYEQYF. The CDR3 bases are TGTGCCATCAGTGGCGGGGGGGTCGCCTACGAGCAGTACTTC.

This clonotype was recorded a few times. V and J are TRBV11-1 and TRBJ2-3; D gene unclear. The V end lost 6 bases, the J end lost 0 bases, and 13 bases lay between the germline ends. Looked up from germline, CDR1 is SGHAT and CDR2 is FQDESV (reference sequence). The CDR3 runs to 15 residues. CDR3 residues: CASSFSTTSTDTQYF. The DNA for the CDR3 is TGTGCCAGCAGTTTCTCAACCACTAGCACAGATACGCAGTATTTT.

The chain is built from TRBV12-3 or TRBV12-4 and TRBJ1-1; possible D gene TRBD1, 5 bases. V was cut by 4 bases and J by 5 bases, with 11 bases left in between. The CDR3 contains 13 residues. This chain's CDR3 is CASSWAGRTEAFF. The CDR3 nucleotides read TGTGCCAGCAGTTGGGCAGGGAGGACTGAAGCTTTCTTT.